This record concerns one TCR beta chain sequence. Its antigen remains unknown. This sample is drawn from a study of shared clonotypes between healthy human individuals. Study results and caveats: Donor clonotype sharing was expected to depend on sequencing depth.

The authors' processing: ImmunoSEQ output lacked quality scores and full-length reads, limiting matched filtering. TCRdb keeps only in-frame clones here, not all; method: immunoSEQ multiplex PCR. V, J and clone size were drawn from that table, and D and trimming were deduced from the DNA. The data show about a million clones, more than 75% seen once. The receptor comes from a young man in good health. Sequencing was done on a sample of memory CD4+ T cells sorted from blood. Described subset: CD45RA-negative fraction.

The CDR3 loop is CASSEGSKLHF. In nucleotides, the CDR3 is TGTGCCAGCAGTGAAGGGTCGAAACTCCACTTT. The gene calls are TRBV6-1 and TRBJ1-6; D gene uncertain. The CDR3 totals 11 residues. Germline V gives CDR1 MNHNS, CDR2 SASEGT. V was cut by 1 base and J by 16 bases, with 8 bases left in between.